This T cell receptor beta chain was identified in a study of T cell repertoires in cytomegalovirus infection. Background on the study: CMV infection together with matching HLA type was indicated by public TCR beta signatures.

One entry per CDR3 protein, called by TCRdb with MiXCR from the reads. In the table there are some 680,000 distinct CDR3 sequences, 35% to 40% of which are singletons. General study results and limits: Within the response measured ex vivo, HLA-C-restricted CMV-specific TCR beta clonotypes were dominant. There were carriers of CMV plus the relevant HLA, and cumulative public TCR beta family frequency identified them.

The germline V gene encodes CDR1 MNHEY and CDR2 SVGEGT. V was pared by 5 bases and J by 8 bases, with 12 bases between. CDR3 length equals 12 residues. A note on this clonotype: Its antigen is unidentified.

The chain has TRBV6-2 or TRBV6-3 and TRBJ1-1, with D possibly being TRBD1 (5 bases). This receptor was obtained from a human donor in good health (CMV status not recorded). Some clones in this sample may be carry-over from other donors' samples. Sequences were obtained from PBMCs. The CDR3 nucleotides read TGTGCCAGCAGTCGCCCGGGACCCGAAGCTTTCTTT. Residues: CASSRPGPEAFF.